Shown below are 28 T cell receptor beta chains from a single sample sequenced in a study of blood T cells in healthy people across ages. A J-beta primer mix and a sample-barcoded 5' primer were used in a second PCR of roughly 6 to 12 cycles. MiXCR, applied by TCRdb to the 5' RACE reads, yields one record per CDR3 protein. The repertoire holds under 750,000 distinct CDR3 sequences, with more than 45% as singletons. Sequenced input: blood. The source of these receptors is a man older than 75 in good health.

The V call is TRBV12-3 or TRBV12-4, the J call TRBJ2-3, with unresolved D. The CDR3 consists of 13 residues. Between the trimmed V and J ends, which lost 2 bases and 3 bases, there was a span of 6 bases. The CDR3 reads CASSLRTTDTQYF. CDR3 sequence (DNA): TGTGCCAGCAGTTTACGAACGACAGATACGCAGTATTTT.

V usage is TRBV29-1 and J usage is TRBJ1-5; tentatively, D is TRBD1 (5 bases). Per the germline V gene, CDR1 is SQVTM and CDR2 is ANQGSEA. Trimming stripped 4 bases from V and 5 bases from J, with 9 bases between. The CDR3 contains 12 residues. The CDR3 region is CSVAGADQPQHF. CDR3 bases: TGCAGCGTTGCCGGGGCGGATCAGCCCCAGCATTTT.

J is TRBJ2-5 and V is TRBV29-1; D tentatively reads TRBD1 or TRBD2 (5 bases each). This CDR3 region has 12 residues. V was trimmed by 2 bases and J by 4 bases, leaving 8 bases between them. Germline CDR1 SQVTM, CDR2 ANQGSEA. CDR3 sequence: CSVETGLETQYF. CDR3 nucleotide sequence: TGCAGCGTTGAAACGGGGCTAGAGACCCAGTACTTC. The full variable domain, in which reference TRBV29-1 and TRBJ2-5 provide the parts outside the CDR3, is SAVISQKPSRDICQRGTSLTIQCQVDSQVTMMFWYRQQPGQSLTLIATANQGSEATYESGFVIDKFPISRPNLTFSTLTVSNMSPEDSSIYLCSVETGLETQYFGPGTRLLVL.

This clonotype was found many times. The chain couples TRBV2 to TRBJ2-1, with TRBD2 as a possible D gene (6 bases). The CDR3 extends over 13 amino acids. The germline CDR1 and CDR2 sequences are SNHLY and FYNNEI. Trimming removed 6 bases at V and 5 bases at J, with 11 bases between. The CDR3 loop reads CASREGLNNEQFF. CDR3 coding DNA: TGTGCCAGCAGGGAGGGGTTAAACAATGAGCAGTTCTTC. The whole variable domain, filled in from reference TRBV2 and TRBJ2-1, reads EPEVTQTPSHQVTQMGQEVILRCVPISNHLYFYWYRQILGQKVEFLVSFYNNEISEKSEIFDDQFSVERPDGSNFTLKIRSTKLEDSAMYFCASREGLNNEQFFGPGTRLTVL.

With regard to this clonotype: The junction does not match germline at one end; this may be a read error. CDR3 region: CVSSLAVLAGGNTDTQYF. CDR3 nucleotide sequence: TGTGTCAGCAGCTTAGCGGTACTAGCGGGGGGAAACACAGATACGCAGTATTTT. The rearrangement links TRBV7-8 to TRBJ2-3; 12 bases match TRBD2. Germline V CDR1 and CDR2: SGHVS, FQNEAQ. The CDR3 length is 18 residues.

The chain is built from TRBV27 and TRBJ2-3; 8 bases match TRBD2. The CDR3 has 21 residues. With 2 bases clipped from V and 0 bases from J, the junction kept 19 bases outside the gene matches. CDR1 MNHEY and CDR2 SMNVEV come from the germline V gene (reference sequence). CDR3 residues: CASSLGARGLAGTTSTDTQYF. CDR3 in DNA: TGTGCCAGCAGTTTAGGGGCTCGAGGTCTAGCGGGCACCACTAGCACAGATACGCAGTATTTT.

The CDR3 here is CASSLGGNTQYF. CDR3 nucleotide sequence: TGTGCCAGCAGCTTAGGGGGGAATACGCAGTATTTT. The gene calls are TRBV7-6 and TRBJ2-3, with D perhaps TRBD1 or TRBD2 (5 bases each). Per germline, CDR1 SGHVS and CDR2 FNYEAQ. This CDR3 has 12 residues. V dropped 1 base and J dropped 7 bases, with 6 bases sitting between them. The full variable domain, rest sourced from reference TRBV7-6 and TRBJ2-3, is GAGVSQSPRYKVTKRGQDVALRCDPISGHVSLYWYRQALGQGPEFLTYFNYEAQQDKSGLPNDRFSAERPEGSISTLTIQRTEQRDSAMYRCASSLGGNTQYFGPGTRLTVL.

This clonotype was seen a few times. The CDR3 nucleotides read TGTGCCAGCAGTGGACAAAGTGGACCCCTCCACTTT. This gives the protein CASSGQSGPLHF. The chain employs TRBV6-6 and TRBJ1-6; tentative D call: TRBD1 (5 bases). There are 12 residues in the CDR3. Looked up from germline, CDR1 is MNHNY and CDR2 is SVGAGI (reference sequence). V lost 5 bases, J lost 12 bases, and 11 bases lay in between.

The J gene is TRBJ2-3, the V gene TRBV5-1; D unresolved. Trimming cost V 5 bases and J 1 base, with 14 bases left between them. CDR3 length: 15 amino acids. Germline CDR1 and CDR2: SGHRS and YFSETQ. The CDR3 sequence: CASSLVEPGTDTQYF. The DNA of the CDR3 is TGCGCCAGCAGTTTAGTGGAGCCTGGCACAGATACGCAGTATTTT.

In its sample, this clonotype was seen many times. This chain connects TRBV2 to TRBJ2-1, with D possibly matching TRBD2 (6 bases). Germline V lookup: CDR1 SNHLY, CDR2 FYNNEI. The V and J ends lost 4 bases and 0 bases respectively, with 13 bases between them. CDR3 size: 16 residues. The CDR3: CASSARGASSYNEQFF. CDR3 in DNA: TGTGCCAGCAGTGCGCGGGGCGCCTCCTCCTACAATGAGCAGTTCTTC. The variable domain in full, with the rest retrieved from reference TRBV2 and TRBJ2-1, is EPEVTQTPSHQVTQMGQEVILRCVPISNHLYFYWYRQILGQKVEFLVSFYNNEISEKSEIFDDQFSVERPDGSNFTLKIRSTKLEDSAMYFCASSARGASSYNEQFFGPGTRLTVL.

The chain carries TRBV6-2 or TRBV6-3 and TRBJ2-4, with TRBD1 matching 8 bases. Germline V gene sequence: CDR1 MNHEY, CDR2 SVGEGT. The length of the CDR3 is 16 residues. Trimming cost V 6 bases and J 6 bases; bases outside gene matches: 13. The CDR3 here is CASSPGQGVRLNIQYF. The CDR3 DNA reads TGTGCCAGCAGCCCAGGACAGGGAGTCCGGTTAAACATTCAGTACTTC.

This clonotype was recorded a few times. V usage is TRBV29-1 and J usage is TRBJ2-5; possible D gene TRBD2, 5 bases. The CDR3 is 15 residues long. The germline V gene has CDR1 SQVTM and CDR2 ANQGSEA. The germline V and J ends were trimmed by 6 bases and 4 bases, with 21 bases remaining between them. Here the CDR3 DNA reads TGCAGCGTGGGGTTGATGGACTCCCCGTCAGAGACCCAGTACTTC. This translates into CSVGLMDSPSETQYF.

The chain couples TRBV9 to TRBJ1-2; no clear D gene. V lost 3 bases and J lost 5, with 8 bases in between. CDR3 size: 12 residues. Germline V lookup: CDR1 SGDLS, CDR2 YYNGEE. Written as DNA, the CDR3 is TGTGCCAGCAGCGATAGCGGTTATGGCTACACCTTC. Translated, it gives CASSDSGYGYTF.

This chain links TRBV28 with TRBJ2-5, with D possibly TRBD2 on 7 matching bases. The CDR3 length is 15 residues. The V gene's germline CDR1 is MDHEN and CDR2 SYDVKM. Trimming left V 7 bases short and J 1 base short, with 16 bases between. CDR3 DNA sequence: TGTGCCAGCATTGGGGGCGCTAGCGGCCAAGAGACCCAGTACTTC. Its translation is CASIGGASGQETQYF.

This clonotype showed up just a few times. The chain couples TRBV20-1 to TRBJ1-1; no clear D. Germline assignment: CDR1 DFQATT and CDR2 SNEGSKA (reference sequence). Trimming removed 5 bases from V and 0 bases from J, with 16 bases in between. The CDR3 is made up of 15 amino acids. The CDR3 region is CSALARPLMNTEAFF. The CDR3 region has the DNA TGCAGTGCTTTGGCGAGACCCCTCATGAACACTGAAGCTTTCTTT.

The chain employs TRBV7-2 and TRBJ1-2; D is unclear. CDR1 SGHTA and CDR2 FQGNSA come from the germline V gene. The length of the CDR3 is 11 residues. V was clipped by 3 bases and J by 7 bases, with 6 bases between them. The CDR3 DNA is TGTGCCAGCAGCTTCGGGCTTGGCTACACCTTC. Residues: CASSFGLGYTF.

The rearrangement joins TRBV2 to TRBJ2-1; D unclear. From germline, CDR1 is SNHLY and CDR2 FYNNEI. The CDR3 consists of 10 residues. Trimming shortened V by 1 base and J by 8 bases, and 0 bases separated the two germline ends. The CDR3 spells CASSEDEQFF. Here the CDR3 DNA reads TGTGCCAGCAGTGAAGATGAGCAGTTCTTC. The variable domain in full, completed from reference TRBV2 and TRBJ2-1, reads EPEVTQTPSHQVTQMGQEVILRCVPISNHLYFYWYRQILGQKVEFLVSFYNNEISEKSEIFDDQFSVERPDGSNFTLKIRSTKLEDSAMYFCASSEDEQFFGPGTRLTVL.

This clonotype was observed many times. This chain uses TRBV7-9 with TRBJ2-1; 11 nucleotides match TRBD2. This CDR3 contains 16 residues. Germline V gene sequence: CDR1 SEHNR, CDR2 FQNEAQ (reference sequence). V dropped 5 bases and J dropped 5; count of bases not matched to a gene: 8. CDR3 sequence reads: CASSRLAGGGHNEQFF. DNA of the CDR3: TGTGCCAGCAGCAGATTAGCGGGAGGGGGCCACAATGAGCAGTTCTTC.

This clonotype occurred a few times. The V gene is TRBV12-3 or TRBV12-4, the J gene TRBJ2-5, with D perhaps TRBD1 or TRBD2 (5 bases each). The CDR3 totals 13 residues. V shed 8 bases and J shed 7 bases, with 17 bases lying between them. CDR3 sequence: CASLGTPRWTQYF. For the CDR3, the DNA is TGTGCCAGCCTGGGGACCCCGAGGTGGACCCAGTACTTC.

The chain recombines TRBV12-3 or TRBV12-4 with TRBJ2-3, with unresolved D. V was shortened by 10 bases and J by 4 bases, with 15 bases between the two germline ends. The CDR3 runs to 13 residues. This CDR3 is CAIGAVVPDTQYF. The CDR3 nucleotides read TGTGCCATTGGAGCAGTCGTCCCAGATACGCAGTATTTT.

Here the CDR3 reads CASSSPRAGKETQYF. DNA for the CDR3: TGTGCCAGCAGTTCCCCCCGAGCGGGGAAAGAGACCCAGTACTTC. This chain uses TRBV6-5 with TRBJ2-7, with 7 positions matching TRBD2. TRBJ2-5 matches the DNA end more closely, so the J call is doubtful. This CDR3 spans 15 amino acids. CDR1 and CDR2 (germline): MNHEY, SVGAGI.

This clonotype was seen a handful of times. V gene TRBV6-1 combines with J gene TRBJ2-1; D is uncertain. CDR3 length: 11 residues. V gave up 7 bases and J gave up 4 bases, with 5 bases separating them. Germline V gene lookup returns CDR1 MNHNS and CDR2 SASEGT. CDR3 DNA: TGTGCCAGCACAGAATACAATGAGCAGTTCTTC. It encodes CASTEYNEQFF.

This chain connects TRBV20-1 to TRBJ2-3, with D hard to call. V was trimmed by 8 bases and J by 3 bases, leaving 12 bases between them. The CDR3 loop spans 12 amino acids. CDR1 DFQATT and CDR2 SNEGSKA come from the germline V gene (reference sequence). The CDR3: CSQISGTDTQYF. CDR3 bases: TGCAGTCAGATATCCGGAACAGATACGCAGTATTTT.

This clonotype was detected a few times. The chain has TRBV20-1 and TRBJ2-5; TRBD1 might be the D (6 bases). The J call may be in error: the DNA end matches TRBJ2-7 better. Germline-derived CDR1 and CDR2 are DFQATT and SNEGSKA (reference sequence). The CDR3 has 14 amino acids. CDR3 sequence (DNA): TGCAGTGCTCTGGTGGGGGCCGATTCCTACGAGCAGTACTTC. Its protein is CSALVGADSYEQYF.

The chain uses TRBV7-2 and TRBJ2-7; maybe TRBD1 (7 bases). The germline CDR1 and CDR2 sequences are SGHTA and FQGNSA. V gave up 3 bases and J gave up 5 bases, with 23 bases separating them. The CDR3 is made up of 17 amino acids. CDR3 bases: TGTGCCAGCAGCTTCGCGATGGCACGGACAGGAGGGGACGAGCAGTACTTC. This gives the protein CASSFAMARTGGDEQYF.

The table lists this clonotype with a few counts. J is TRBJ2-3 and V is TRBV9, with a tentative D call TRBD2 (6 bases). The CDR3 covers 13 residues. CDR1 is SGDLS, CDR2 YYNGEE, per germline. V lost 0 bases, J lost 6 bases, and 8 bases lay in between. Here the CDR3 DNA reads TGTGCCAGCAGCGTAGGGGGGGAGGATACGCAGTATTTT. Translating it yields CASSVGGEDTQYF.

This chain links TRBV7-3 with TRBJ2-1; possibly TRBD2 for D (5 bases). Germline lookup yields CDR1 SGHTA and CDR2 FQGTGA. The CDR3 spans 16 residues. Between the trimmed V and J ends, which lost 2 bases and 7 bases, there was a span of 18 bases. The CDR3 loop is CASSLLLGGSVNEQFF. Here the CDR3 DNA reads TGTGCCAGCAGCTTACTTCTTGGAGGATCAGTGAATGAGCAGTTCTTC. The full variable domain, in which reference TRBV7-3 and TRBJ2-1 provide the parts outside the CDR3, is GAGVSQTPSNKVTEKGKYVELRCDPISGHTALYWYRQSLGQGPEFLIYFQGTGAADDSGLPNDRFFAVRPEGSVSTLKIQRTERGDSAVYLCASSLLLGGSVNEQFFGPGTRLTVL.

The chain links TRBV3-1 to TRBJ1-4; D may be TRBD1 (5 bases). There are 16 residues in the CDR3. Germline assignment: CDR1 LGHDT and CDR2 YNNKEL (reference sequence). V lost 4 bases and J 8 bases, leaving 20 bases between the germline ends. CDR3 nucleotide sequence: TGTGCCAGCAGCCGCAACCCCGGGGGAGTGGCGGAAAAACTGTTTTTT. Translating it yields CASSRNPGGVAEKLFF.